Listed here are 29 T cell receptor beta chains from one sample, sequenced in a study of regulatory T cells in long-lasting Graves disease. To make TCR beta libraries, researchers used iRepertoire HTBI primers and Arm-PCR of CDR3 regions. Each CDR3 protein gets one entry after TCRdb re-called the multiplex PCR reads with MiXCR. The sample holds 420,000 or so distinct CDR3 sequences, around 15% seen once. Time point reported: newly diagnosed GD, antithyroid drugs for less than 3 months. With RNA extracted from PBMCs as input, the TCR library was made. This sample was also put to use in a study of T cells in Graves' hyperthyroidism and ophthalmopathy.

The input for sequencing was peripheral blood mononuclear cells (PBMCs), taken at new diagnosis, from a patient treated with antithyroid drugs. Receptors were obtained from a woman younger than 35 with Graves disease.

This clonotype has more than one count but fewer than ten. The CDR3 bases are TGTGCCAGCAGCGTACATCCCCTAGCGGACACAGATACGCAGTATTTT. Its protein product is CASSVHPLADTDTQYF. V gene TRBV9 combines with J gene TRBJ2-3; 7 positions match TRBD2. The CDR3 consists of 16 residues. Germline V lookup: CDR1 SGDLS, CDR2 YYNGEE. With V trimmed by 1 base and J by 2 bases, 7 bases remained unmatched.

This clonotype has just a few counts. The chain couples TRBV7-9 to TRBJ2-7; maybe TRBD2 (5 bases). The CDR3 loop spans 13 amino acids. CDR1 and CDR2 from the germline V gene are SEHNR and FQNEAQ (reference sequence). V lost 5 bases to trimming and J lost 6 bases, with 14 bases between them. The CDR3 reads CASSASSSSEQYF. Here the CDR3 DNA reads TGTGCCAGCAGCGCTAGCTCTTCCAGCGAGCAGTACTTC.

This clonotype was recorded a few times. This chain links TRBV30 with TRBJ2-1; 9 nucleotides match TRBD1. CDR1 and CDR2 from the germline V gene are GTSNPN and SVGIG (reference sequence). With 3 bases clipped from V and 0 bases from J, the junction kept 3 bases outside the gene matches. The CDR3 length is 15 residues. The CDR3 reads CAWRGQGFSYNEQFF. Written as DNA, the CDR3 is TGTGCCTGGAGGGGACAGGGATTCTCCTACAATGAGCAGTTCTTC.

This clonotype was counted many times. The chain combines TRBV28 with TRBJ1-3; no clear D gene. V shed 3 bases and J shed 0 bases, with 9 bases lying between them. The CDR3 has 15 residues. Germline CDR1 is MDHEN and CDR2 is SYDVKM. The CDR3 sequence: CASSLVPNSGNTIYF. DNA for the CDR3: TGTGCCAGCAGTTTGGTTCCGAACTCTGGAAACACCATATATTTT.

Only a few counts were recorded for this clonotype. The chain carries TRBV29-1 and TRBJ2-5; D gene unclear. Trimming removed 8 bases from V and 5 bases from J, with 18 bases in between. In germline, CDR1 is SQVTM, CDR2 ANQGSEA. This CDR3 has 13 amino acids. CDR3 loop: CSTRTNTGETQYF. CDR3 coding DNA: TGCAGCACCCGGACCAATACTGGGGAGACCCAGTACTTC.

This chain connects TRBV5-1 to TRBJ2-2; tentatively, D is TRBD1 (6 bases). Germline CDR1 and CDR2: SGHRS and YFSETQ. The CDR3 covers 16 residues. V gave up 0 bases and J gave up 3 bases, with 12 bases separating them. CDR3 sequence (DNA): TGCGCCAGCAGCTTGGTTCCAGGGGCGTACACCGGGGAGCTGTTTTTT. Translating it yields CASSLVPGAYTGELFF.

Comment on this clonotype: Sequence at one end of the junction differs from germline and may be a read error. V usage is TRBV7-2 and J usage is TRBJ2-3; TRBD2 matches at 13 bases. The CDR3 runs 17 residues. CDR1 is SGHTA, CDR2 FQGNSA, per germline. The chain's CDR3 is CASSPWTSGSHVDTQFF. CDR3 DNA sequence: TGTGCCAGCAGCCCCTGGACTAGCGGGAGTCACGTTGATACGCAGTTTTTT.

The V gene is TRBV12-3 or TRBV12-4, the J gene TRBJ1-1; no clear D gene. V was cut by 6 bases and J by 0 bases, with 11 bases left in between. CDR3 length equals 14 residues. CDR3 region: CASSVLRMNTEAFF. In DNA form, the CDR3 reads TGTGCCAGCAGCGTCCTGAGAATGAACACTGAAGCTTTCTTT.

Written as DNA, the CDR3 is TGTGCCAGCAGCTTGAACCAGGCAGATACGCAGTATTTT. Its protein is CASSLNQADTQYF. This sequence joins TRBV7-9 and TRBJ2-3; D is ambiguous. CDR3 length equals 13 residues. The germline gives CDR1 SEHNR, CDR2 FQNEAQ (reference sequence). The germline V and J ends were trimmed by 3 bases and 4 bases, with 8 bases remaining between them.

This clonotype was seen more than once but under ten times. The genes are TRBV20-1 and TRBJ2-3; D not resolved. Germline values: CDR1 DFQATT, CDR2 SNEGSKA (reference sequence). This CDR3 is built from 15 residues. V was shortened by 5 bases and J by 4 bases, with 19 bases between the two germline ends. DNA for the CDR3: TGCAGTGCTGGAGCCGGGCTATATTACCCAGATACGCAGTATTTT. Residues: CSAGAGLYYPDTQYF.

This chain's CDR3 is CASSSIFTGTGGDEQYF. In DNA, the CDR3 is TGTGCCAGCAGTTCGATCTTCACCGGGACAGGGGGCGACGAGCAGTACTTC. This chain joins TRBV6-5 and TRBJ2-7; 12 bases agree with TRBD1. CDR3 length: 17 residues. Germline assignment: CDR1 MNHEY and CDR2 SVGAGI. J gave up 5 bases and V 4 bases, and 12 bases lay outside the gene matches.

This clonotype was recorded many times. This chain joins TRBV20-1 and TRBJ2-3; 10 bases are shared with TRBD2. CDR3 length: 15 amino acids. Germline CDR1 DFQATT, CDR2 SNEGSKA (reference sequence). J was trimmed by 1 base and V by 3 bases; bases with no gene match: 4. CDR3 amino acids: CSARIGTSGTDTQYF. CDR3 nucleotide sequence: TGCAGTGCTAGGATTGGGACTAGCGGCACAGATACGCAGTATTTT.

This clonotype was counted many times. The rearrangement uses TRBV7-2 and TRBJ2-3; 13 bases fit TRBD2. V dropped 5 bases and J dropped 14; count of bases not matched to a gene: 10. The CDR3 is made up of 14 amino acids. Per germline, CDR1 SGHTA and CDR2 FQGNSA. The DNA for the CDR3 is TGTGCCAGCAGCCAACAGGGACTAGCGGGGTCTTCGTATTTT. Translation gives CASSQQGLAGSSYF.

This clonotype appeared many times. The chain uses TRBV11-2 and TRBJ2-7, with TRBD1 matching 7 bases. This CDR3 has 15 amino acids. V lost 1 base and J lost 4; bases outside the gene matches: 7. Germline-derived CDR1 and CDR2 are SGHAT and FQNNGV. CDR3 sequence: CASSLALGQAYEQYF. Written as DNA, the CDR3 is TGTGCCAGCAGCTTAGCCCTCGGACAGGCTTACGAGCAGTACTTC.

Ten or more counts support this clonotype. The chain combines TRBV2 with TRBJ2-5; perhaps TRBD2 as D (5 bases). Trimming removed 1 base at V and 2 bases at J, with 8 bases between. The germline CDR1 and CDR2 sequences are SNHLY and FYNNEI. CDR3 length: 14 amino acids. Written as DNA, the CDR3 is TGTGCCAGCAGTGAAGGTAGCGCTCAAGAGACCCAGTACTTC. Translation: CASSEGSAQETQYF.

This clonotype was detected ten times or more. The chain uses TRBV28 and TRBJ1-5, with no clear D. The CDR3 loop spans 15 amino acids. Germline-derived CDR1 and CDR2 are MDHEN and SYDVKM. V was pared by 9 bases and J by 3 bases, with 18 bases between. DNA for the CDR3: TGTGCCAGTTCACAGTTACCCTATAACAATCAGCCCCAGCATTTT. This gives the protein CASSQLPYNNQPQHF. Supplemented by reference TRBV28 and TRBJ1-5, the full variable domain reads DVKVTQSSRYLVKRTGEKVFLECVQDMDHENMFWYRQDPGLGLRLIYFSYDVKMKEKGDIPEGYSVSREKKERFSLILESASTNQTSMYLCASSQLPYNNQPQHFGDGTRLSIL.

This clonotype was seen many times. The gene calls are TRBV29-1 and TRBJ2-1; 9 bases are shared with TRBD1. The CDR3 extends over 15 amino acids. Per germline, CDR1 SQVTM and CDR2 ANQGSEA. Trimming at V came to 2 bases and at J to 2 bases, leaving 4 bases not matched to a gene. In DNA, the CDR3 is TGCAGCGTTGAATCTGGGGACAGGGCCTACAATGAGCAGTTCTTC. Translated, it gives CSVESGDRAYNEQFF.

This clonotype appeared many times. The gene calls are TRBV2 and TRBJ2-1; D is ambiguous. The V end was cut by 4 bases, the J end by 5 bases, with 6 bases between. The germline V gene encodes CDR1 SNHLY and CDR2 FYNNEI. There are 12 residues in the CDR3. CDR3 amino acids: CASSVADNEQFF. In DNA form, the CDR3 reads TGTGCCAGCAGTGTCGCAGACAATGAGCAGTTCTTC.

V and J are TRBV7-2 and TRBJ2-1, with 9 bases aligning to TRBD2. With 3 bases clipped from V and 9 bases from J, the junction kept 6 bases outside the gene matches. CDR1 is SGHTA, CDR2 FQGNSA, per germline. The CDR3 totals 14 residues. CDR3 DNA: TGTGCCAGCAGCTTTATCGCGGGAGGGCTTGAGCAGTTCTTC. Translated: CASSFIAGGLEQFF.

This clonotype has only a few counts. This rearrangement joins TRBV9 to TRBJ2-3; no clear D. The CDR3 extends over 12 amino acids. Trimming removed 4 bases from V and 4 bases from J, with 7 bases in between. Germline assignment: CDR1 SGDLS and CDR2 YYNGEE. CDR3 sequence reads: CASSTRSDTQYF. Written as DNA, the CDR3 is TGTGCCAGCAGCACCCGGTCAGATACGCAGTATTTT.

In its sample, this clonotype was seen a few times. The V and J genes are TRBV2 and TRBJ1-6; D is perhaps TRBD1 (5 bases). Looked up from germline, CDR1 is SNHLY and CDR2 is FYNNEI. The germline V and J ends were trimmed by 4 bases and 7 bases, with 14 bases remaining between them. The CDR3 sequence is 15 residues long. The CDR3 DNA follows: TGTGCCAGCAGTGGGGATTGGAGGGGAAATTCACCCCTCCACTTT. Its translation is CASSGDWRGNSPLHF.

Ten or more counts support this clonotype. This chain links TRBV28 with TRBJ2-7; the D gene is possibly TRBD1 (6 bases). Germline V gene data show CDR1 as MDHEN and CDR2 as SYDVKM. This CDR3 contains 14 residues. Trimming pared 4 bases from V and 4 bases from J, leaving 14 bases between. CDR3 in amino acids: CASSSTGSGYEQYF. The CDR3 DNA reads as TGTGCCAGCAGTTCAACAGGGTCCGGGTACGAGCAGTACTTC.

Many counts were recorded for this clonotype. The chain couples TRBV7-2 to TRBJ1-1, with 9 bases fitting TRBD1. Germline V gene lookup returns CDR1 SGHTA and CDR2 FQGNSA. V lost 4 bases and J lost 10; bases outside the gene matches: 7. The length of the CDR3 is 13 residues. The CDR3 region is CASSSDRGIRAFF. For the CDR3, the DNA is TGTGCCAGCAGCTCCGACAGGGGGATAAGAGCTTTCTTT.

This clonotype turned up a few times. In DNA form, the CDR3 reads TGCAGTGCTACAGGGCTAGCGGGAGGGCCGTCCTACAATGAGCAGTTCTTC. Protein sequence: CSATGLAGGPSYNEQFF. The chain has TRBV20-1 and TRBJ2-1; 12 bases map to TRBD2. The junction had 8 bases not matched to a gene; V was cut back by 4 bases and J by 1 base. Germline V gene data show CDR1 as DFQATT and CDR2 as SNEGSKA (reference sequence). The CDR3 sequence is 17 residues long.

The chain recombines TRBV20-1 with TRBJ1-1; D gene uncertain. V gave up 6 bases and J gave up 7 bases, with 15 bases separating them. The CDR3 is 12 residues long. CDR1 and CDR2 (germline): DFQATT, SNEGSKA (reference sequence). The CDR3 protein is CSAHHSVREAFF. For the CDR3, the DNA is TGCAGTGCCCATCATTCAGTCCGTGAAGCTTTCTTT.

V and J are TRBV11-2 and TRBJ2-5, with 9 bases matching TRBD1. Germline V gene sequence: CDR1 SGHAT, CDR2 FQNNGV. CDR3 length: 14 amino acids. Trimming cost V 8 bases and J 5 bases; bases outside gene matches: 9. CDR3 nucleotide sequence: TGTGCCAGCTCATACAAACAGGGGGCCGAGACCCAGTACTTC. This encodes CASSYKQGAETQYF.

A few counts support this clonotype. This chain joins TRBV18 and TRBJ2-2; D unresolved. CDR3 length: 12 amino acids. Germline V gene sequence: CDR1 KGHSH, CDR2 LQKENI. The germline V and J ends were trimmed by 2 bases and 6 bases, with 4 bases remaining between them. This chain's CDR3 is CASSPNPGELFF. CDR3 DNA sequence: TGTGCCAGCTCACCAAACCCCGGGGAGCTGTTTTTT.

The gene calls are TRBV18 and TRBJ2-7, with D maybe TRBD1 (6 bases). Germline V gene data show CDR1 as KGHSH and CDR2 as LQKENI. V lost 3 bases and J lost 9, with 15 bases in between. This CDR3 has 13 residues. In DNA form, the CDR3 reads TGTGCCAGCTCACCGGGTACAGGGATAGCGCAGTACTTC. Translated: CASSPGTGIAQYF. The full variable domain, in which reference TRBV18 and TRBJ2-7 provide the parts outside the CDR3, is NAGVMQNPRHLVRRRGQEARLRCSPMKGHSHVYWYRQLPEEGLKFMVYLQKENIIDESGMPKERFSAEFPKEGPSILRIQQVVRGDSAAYFCASSPGTGIAQYFGPGTRLTVT.

This clonotype came up a few times. The chain recombines TRBV7-3 with TRBJ2-2, with TRBD2 matching 12 bases. This CDR3 region has 17 residues. J lost 0 bases, V lost 4 bases, and 3 bases had no gene match. Germline CDR1 is SGHTA and CDR2 is FQGTGA. The CDR3 here is CASSSLAGGPNTGELFF. DNA for the CDR3: TGTGCCAGCAGCTCTCTAGCGGGAGGGCCGAACACCGGGGAGCTGTTTTTT.